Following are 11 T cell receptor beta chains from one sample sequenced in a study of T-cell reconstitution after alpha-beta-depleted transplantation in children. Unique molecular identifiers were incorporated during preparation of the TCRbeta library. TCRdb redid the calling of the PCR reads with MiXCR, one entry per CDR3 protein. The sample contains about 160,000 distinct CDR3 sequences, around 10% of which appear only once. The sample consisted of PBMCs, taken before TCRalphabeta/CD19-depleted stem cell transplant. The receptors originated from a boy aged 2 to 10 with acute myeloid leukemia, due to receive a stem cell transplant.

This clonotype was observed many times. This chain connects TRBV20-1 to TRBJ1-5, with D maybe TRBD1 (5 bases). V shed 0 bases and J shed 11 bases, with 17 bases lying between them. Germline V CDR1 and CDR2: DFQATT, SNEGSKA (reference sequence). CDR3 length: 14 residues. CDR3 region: CSARDGAGLMAQHF. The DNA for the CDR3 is TGCAGTGCTAGAGATGGGGCAGGGCTAATGGCCCAGCATTTT.

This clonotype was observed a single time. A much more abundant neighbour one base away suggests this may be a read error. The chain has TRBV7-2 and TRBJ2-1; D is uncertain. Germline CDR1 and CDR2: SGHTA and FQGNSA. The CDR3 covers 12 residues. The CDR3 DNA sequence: TGTGCCAGCAGCTTTTTCCCGGTCGAGCAGTCCTTC. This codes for CASSFFPVEQSF.

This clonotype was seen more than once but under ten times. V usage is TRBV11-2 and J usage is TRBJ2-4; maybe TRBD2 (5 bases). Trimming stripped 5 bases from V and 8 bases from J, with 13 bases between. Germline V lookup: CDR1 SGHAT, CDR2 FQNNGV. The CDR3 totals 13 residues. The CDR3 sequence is CASSPPTEDIQYF. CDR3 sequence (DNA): TGTGCCAGCAGCCCACCGACGGAGGACATTCAGTACTTC.

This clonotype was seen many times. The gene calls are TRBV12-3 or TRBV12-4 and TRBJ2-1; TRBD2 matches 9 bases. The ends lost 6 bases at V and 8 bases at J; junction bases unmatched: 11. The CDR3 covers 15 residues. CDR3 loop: CASSPPGGRADEQFF. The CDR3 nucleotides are TGTGCCAGCAGCCCCCCCGGCGGGAGGGCCGATGAGCAGTTCTTC.

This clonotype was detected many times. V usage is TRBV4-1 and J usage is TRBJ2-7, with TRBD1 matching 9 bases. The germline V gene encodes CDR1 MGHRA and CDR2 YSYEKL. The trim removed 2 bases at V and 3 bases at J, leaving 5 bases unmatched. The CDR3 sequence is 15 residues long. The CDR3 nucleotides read TGCGCCAGCAGCCAACCGGGACAGGGCCACTACGAGCAGTACTTC. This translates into CASSQPGQGHYEQYF.

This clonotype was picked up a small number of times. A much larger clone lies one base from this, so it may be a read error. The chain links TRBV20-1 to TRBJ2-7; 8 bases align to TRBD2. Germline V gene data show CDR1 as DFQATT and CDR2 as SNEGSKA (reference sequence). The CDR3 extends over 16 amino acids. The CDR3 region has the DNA TGCTGTGCTAGAGATTGGGTAGCGGGGTTATCCTACGAGCAGTACTTC. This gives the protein CCARDWVAGLSYEQYF.

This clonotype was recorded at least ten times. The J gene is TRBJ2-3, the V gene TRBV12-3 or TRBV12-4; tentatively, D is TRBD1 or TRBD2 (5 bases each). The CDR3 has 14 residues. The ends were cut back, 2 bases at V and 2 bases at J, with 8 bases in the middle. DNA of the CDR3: TGTGCCAGCAGTTTAAGGGACCACACAGATACGCAGTATTTT. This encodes CASSLRDHTDTQYF.

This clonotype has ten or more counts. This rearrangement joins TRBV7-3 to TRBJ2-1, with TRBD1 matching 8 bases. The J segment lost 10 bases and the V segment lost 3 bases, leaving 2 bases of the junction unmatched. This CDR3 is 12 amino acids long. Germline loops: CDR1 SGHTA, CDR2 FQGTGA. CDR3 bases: TGTGCCAGCAGCTTCACAGGGGGAGAGCAGTTCTTC. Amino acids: CASSFTGGEQFF.

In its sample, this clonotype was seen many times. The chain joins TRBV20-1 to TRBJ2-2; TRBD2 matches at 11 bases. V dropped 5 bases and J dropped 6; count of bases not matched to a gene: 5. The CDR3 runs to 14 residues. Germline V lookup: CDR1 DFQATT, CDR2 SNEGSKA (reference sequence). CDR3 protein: CSARSGRGAGELFF. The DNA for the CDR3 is TGCAGTGCTCGTAGCGGGAGGGGGGCCGGGGAGCTGTTTTTT.

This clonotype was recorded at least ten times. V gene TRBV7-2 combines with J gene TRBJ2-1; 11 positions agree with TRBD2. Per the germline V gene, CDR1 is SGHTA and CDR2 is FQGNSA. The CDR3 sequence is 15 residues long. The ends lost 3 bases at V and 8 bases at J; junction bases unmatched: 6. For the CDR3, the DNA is TGTGCCAGCAGCTTCGTTAGCGGGAGGGGTGATGAGCAGTTCTTC. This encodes CASSFVSGRGDEQFF.

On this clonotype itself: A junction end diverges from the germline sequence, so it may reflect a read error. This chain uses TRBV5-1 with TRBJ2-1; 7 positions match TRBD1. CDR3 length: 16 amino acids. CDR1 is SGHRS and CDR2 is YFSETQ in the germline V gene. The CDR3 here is CTSSDGQANSYNEQFF. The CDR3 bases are TGCACCAGCAGCGATGGACAGGCGAACTCCTACAATGAGCAGTTCTTC.